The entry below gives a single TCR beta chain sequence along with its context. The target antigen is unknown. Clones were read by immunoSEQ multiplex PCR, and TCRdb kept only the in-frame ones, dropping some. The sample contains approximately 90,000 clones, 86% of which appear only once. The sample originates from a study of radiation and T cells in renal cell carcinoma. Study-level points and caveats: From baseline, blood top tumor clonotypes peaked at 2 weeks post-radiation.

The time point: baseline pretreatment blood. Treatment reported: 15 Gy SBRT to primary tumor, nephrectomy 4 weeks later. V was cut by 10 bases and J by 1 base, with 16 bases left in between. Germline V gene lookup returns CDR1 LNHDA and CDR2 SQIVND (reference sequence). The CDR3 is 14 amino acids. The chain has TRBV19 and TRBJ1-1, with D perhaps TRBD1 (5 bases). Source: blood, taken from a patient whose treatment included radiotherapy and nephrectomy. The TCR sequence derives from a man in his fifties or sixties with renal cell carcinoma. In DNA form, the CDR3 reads TGTGCCACCCATGGCCGGACACCGAACACTGAAGCTTTCTTT. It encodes CATHGRTPNTEAFF.